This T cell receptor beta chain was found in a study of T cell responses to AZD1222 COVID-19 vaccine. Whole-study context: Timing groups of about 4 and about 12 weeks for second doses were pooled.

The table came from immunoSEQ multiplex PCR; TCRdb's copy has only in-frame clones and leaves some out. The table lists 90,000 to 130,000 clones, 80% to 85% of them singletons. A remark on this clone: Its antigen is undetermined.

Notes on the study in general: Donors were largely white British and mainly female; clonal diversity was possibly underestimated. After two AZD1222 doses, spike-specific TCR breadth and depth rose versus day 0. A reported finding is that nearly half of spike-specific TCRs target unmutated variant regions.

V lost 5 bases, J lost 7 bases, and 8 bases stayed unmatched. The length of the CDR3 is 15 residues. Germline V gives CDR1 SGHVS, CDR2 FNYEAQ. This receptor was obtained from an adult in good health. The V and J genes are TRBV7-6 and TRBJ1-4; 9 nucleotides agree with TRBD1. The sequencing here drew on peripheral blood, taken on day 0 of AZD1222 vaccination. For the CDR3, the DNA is TGTGCCAGCAGCCTAGAACAGGGGGCGGGTGAAAAACTGTTTTTT. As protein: CASSLEQGAGEKLFF. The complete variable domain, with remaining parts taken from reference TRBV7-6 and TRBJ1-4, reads GAGVSQSPRYKVTKRGQDVALRCDPISGHVSLYWYRQALGQGPEFLTYFNYEAQQDKSGLPNDRFSAERPEGSISTLTIQRTEQRDSAMYRCASSLEQGAGEKLFFGSGTQLSVL.